This T cell receptor (beta chain) was recovered during a study of shared clonotypes between healthy human individuals. This CDR3 comprises 13 residues. The V gene end was trimmed by 5 bases and the J gene end by 4 bases; junction bases not matched to a gene: 3. Looked up from germline, CDR1 is SGHTA and CDR2 is FQGNSA. The naive CD8 population came from CD45RO-negative cells selected for CCR7, without terminally differentiated effector memory CD45RA+ cells. Repertoires were generated with immunoSEQ multiplex PCR, while TCRdb's copy carries only in-frame clones and drops some. The data show around 2,000,000 clones, approximately 95% seen once.

V and J are TRBV7-2 and TRBJ2-5; 8 nucleotides align to TRBD2. The sequencing sample was made of naive CD8+ T cells sorted from blood. The receptor was derived from a man aged 18 to 35 in good health. The CDR3 is CASSTGGPETQYF. The DNA of the CDR3 is TGTGCCAGCAGCACGGGGGGGCCAGAGACCCAGTACTTC.